This T cell receptor (beta chain) was captured by sequencing in a study of control samples from healthy donors and cancer patients. Profiled with immunoSEQ multiplex PCR; TCRdb holds only in-frame clones, not every one. The sample yields around 150,000 clones, around 90% seen once. The CDR3 contains 13 residues. The germline V and J ends were trimmed by 6 bases and 5 bases, with 11 bases remaining between them. The sequenced sample consisted of blood. The sequence came from a man younger than 40 in good health. The chain joins TRBV12-3 or TRBV12-4 to TRBJ1-5, with a weak D call TRBD1 (5 bases). As DNA, the CDR3 is TGTGCCAGCAGCATCGGGGGGTATCAGCCCCAGCATTTT. Its translation is CASSIGGYQPQHF.